This TCR beta chain was sequenced in a study of tumor and adjacent non-tumor tissue in lung cancer listed by TCRdb under 2018. Notes on the research overall: By cancer type, the cohort comprised eleven to twelve adenocarcinoma patients, 2 squamous cell carcinoma patients and 1 small cell lung cancer patient. The study compared bulk TCRbeta repertoires between lung tumor tissue and matched distant non-tumor lung tissue from fewer than 19 lung cancer patients. In total, sequencing yielded over 95 million productive TCRbeta reads, which works out to an average of about 4.17 million reads per sample. Ages among the 15 or so patients ranged from about 30 to 85 years, there were around ten men and 5 women, and disease was at TNM stage I to III. A few dozen paired specimens, one tumor and one normal lung sample per patient, were profiled by TCRbeta CDR3 sequencing. Paper-wide results and their limitations: Younger patients had significantly higher TCR diversity, and higher tumor TCR diversity was associated with shorter overall and disease-free survival. Because peripheral blood was not sequenced, the blood TCRbeta repertoires of the lung cancer patients in the study went unexamined. Neither the sequencing platform nor unique molecular identifiers are named or mentioned anywhere in the methods. With only approximately 15 patients in the cohort, the authors noted that larger samples and more detailed clinical data are needed. Tumor tissue showed significantly greater TCR diversity (inverse Simpson) than normal lung tissue (approximately 400 vs 170, P = 0.0075, Mann-Whitney U test). In normal lung, the top 100 clones accounted for a significantly larger cumulative share of the repertoire than in tumor tissue.

RNA was isolated from bulk, unsorted tissue, and RNA quality was assessed with a NanoDrop ND-1000 and an Agilent 2100. For the normal lung samples, distant non-tumor tissue was collected more than 3 cm away from the tumor edge. Donors were newly diagnosed lung cancer patients admitted for thoracic surgery in China between August and November 2014, without prior chemotherapy. Patients with previous radiotherapy or chemotherapy, or with another concurrent cancer, were excluded from the study. Surgical tissue pieces of 1-2 cm3 were preserved in RNAlater solution and were kept at -80 degrees C until use. Libraries were constructed by multiplex PCR. TCRdb shows the sequencer as Illumina HiSeq 2500. TCRbeta libraries were constructed through three rounds of nested PCR with primers (Table S4) according to protocols adapted from ARM-PCR. PCR products of 200-500 bp were gel-excised and purified with the QIAquick gel extraction kit before sequencing. The original methods were these. Reads were cleaned using Trimmomatic, were merged into complete CDR3 sequences using FLASH, and were assigned to V(D)J germline segments using MiTCR. Clonal diversity was calculated as the inverse Simpson's index using VDJtools. In-frame sequences lacking a premature stop codon were counted as productive reads. TCRdb reran the public reads through fastp at Q25 and MiXCR, keeping productive beta chains. Every CDR3 protein is listed once, alongside the most common genes and DNA of its rows. It is TCRdb's table, rather than the study itself, that gives the V and J calls and clone size. This sample is represented by 60,000 to 100,000 distinct CDR3 sequences; approximately 82% of them were singletons. 40% of the sample goes to the ten largest clones.

Of note for this clonotype: This clone's antigen is unknown. Per-nucleotide qualities are absent, and no much larger clonotype sits a single base away.

V ends up 8 bases short and J 15 bases short, with an unmatched junction base count of 17. The cysteine opens and the phenylalanine closes a CDR3 of 14 amino acids. Only the CDR3 part of the read is kept: 42 bases, read in frame from the first base. The germline V gene encodes CDR1 SGHAT and CDR2 FQNNGV. The V and J genes are TRBV11-2 and TRBJ2-3, and 10 junction bases match TRBD1. Sequencing was done on a sample of distant non-tumor lung tissue. The TCR sequence derives from a man aged 65 to 79 with non-small cell lung cancer. This receptor has the CDR3 CASGSTGGSDTQYF. In nucleotide form, the sequence is TGTGCCAGCGGCTCGACAGGGGGCTCGGATACTCAATATTTT. With the portions outside the CDR3 filled from the reference TRBV11-2 and TRBJ2-3 genes, the complete variable region becomes EAGVAQSPRYKIIEKRQSVAFWCNPISGHATLYWYQQILGQGPKLLIQFQNNGVVDDSQLPKDRFSAERLKGVDSTLKIQPAKLEDSAVYLCASGSTGGSDTQYFGPGTRLTVL.